One and the same sample provided the 19 T cell receptor beta chains below, sequenced in a study of T cell responses to AZD1222 COVID-19 vaccine. Using immunoSEQ multiplex PCR, the repertoire was profiled, and TCRdb retains in-frame clones only, with some absent. The sample yields around 130,000 clones, roughly 90% seen once. This material consisted of peripheral blood, taken on day 0 of AZD1222 vaccination. All receptors come from an adult in good health.

This rearrangement joins TRBV7-9 to TRBJ2-1; 7 nucleotides match TRBD1. Germline CDR1 is SEHNR and CDR2 is FQNEAQ (reference sequence). The CDR3 extends over 15 amino acids. The J segment lost 4 bases and the V segment lost 0 bases, leaving 3 bases of the junction unmatched. This CDR3 reads CASSLAQGVYNEQFF. CDR3 nucleotides: TGTGCCAGCAGCTTAGCGCAGGGGGTTTACAATGAGCAGTTCTTC.

This chain joins TRBV7-7 and TRBJ2-7; D call uncertain. The CDR3 has 13 amino acids. V lost 1 base and J lost 7, with 11 bases in between. Germline V gene data show CDR1 as SSHAT and CDR2 as FNYEAQ (reference sequence). This CDR3 is CASSLVPSREQYF. CDR3 coding DNA: TGTGCCAGCAGCTTAGTCCCATCCCGGGAGCAGTACTTC.

The chain uses TRBV12-3 or TRBV12-4 and TRBJ1-2; D unclear. The CDR3 length is 13 residues. Between the trimmed V and J ends, which lost 5 bases and 3 bases, there was a span of 10 bases. CDR3 sequence: CASSKAGDYGYTF. The CDR3 DNA reads as TGTGCCAGCAGTAAGGCGGGTGACTATGGCTACACCTTC.

The chain links TRBV6-2 or TRBV6-3 to TRBJ2-7; D assignment may be TRBD1 or TRBD2 (5 bases each). V was clipped by 5 bases and J by 0 bases, with 26 bases between them. Looked up from germline, CDR1 is MNHEY and CDR2 is SVGEGT. This CDR3 is built from 19 residues. Here the CDR3 reads CASSARKIGRDGNSYEQYF. CDR3 bases: TGTGCCAGCAGTGCCCGAAAAATTGGACGGGACGGCAACTCCTACGAGCAGTACTTC.

The chain has TRBV29-1 and TRBJ1-2; 7 positions agree with TRBD1. The trim removed 5 bases at V and 4 bases at J, leaving 4 bases unmatched. This CDR3 has 12 residues. Germline V lookup: CDR1 SQVTM, CDR2 ANQGSEA. Here the CDR3 DNA reads TGCAGCGTTACGACAGGGAGCTATGGCTACACCTTC. Protein product: CSVTTGSYGYTF.

The chain has TRBV7-8 and TRBJ1-2; D may be TRBD1 (5 bases). The V and J ends lost 1 base and 8 bases respectively, with 8 bases between them. The CDR3 consists of 12 residues. From germline, CDR1 is SGHVS and CDR2 FQNEAQ. The CDR3 loop reads CASSLEGVGYTF. The CDR3 region has the DNA TGTGCCAGCAGCTTAGAAGGGGTAGGCTACACCTTC. The full variable domain, rest sourced from reference TRBV7-8 and TRBJ1-2, is GAGVSQSPRYKVAKRGQDVALRCDPISGHVSLFWYQQALGQGPEFLTYFQNEAQLDKSGLPSDRFFAERPEGSVSTLKIQRTQQEDSAVYLCASSLEGVGYTFGSGTRLTVV.

This clone has only a few counts. The V and J genes are TRBV5-1 and TRBJ2-1; D gene ambiguous. The CDR3 is 13 residues long. Trimming pared 0 bases from V and 9 bases from J, leaving 10 bases between. CDR1 and CDR2 (germline): SGHRS, YFSETQ. CDR3 residues: CASSLEVGIEQFF. The CDR3 DNA reads TGCGCCAGCAGCTTGGAAGTAGGGATTGAGCAGTTCTTC. The variable domain in full, with the rest retrieved from reference TRBV5-1 and TRBJ2-1, is KAGVTQTPRYLIKTRGQQVTLSCSPISGHRSVSWYQQTPGQGLQFLFEYFSETQRNKGNFPGRFSGRQFSNSRSEMNVSTLELGDSALYLCASSLEVGIEQFFGPGTRLTVL.

J is TRBJ2-2 and V is TRBV29-1; tentatively, D is TRBD2 (5 bases). The length of the CDR3 is 14 residues. Deletions cut 4 bases from V and 5 bases from J, with 14 bases between. The V gene's germline CDR1 is SQVTM and CDR2 ANQGSEA. CDR3 sequence reads: CSVGLGRGTGELFF. The CDR3 nucleotides read TGCAGCGTTGGGTTGGGCAGAGGGACCGGGGAGCTGTTTTTT.

V usage is TRBV27 and J usage is TRBJ1-5; the D gene is possibly TRBD1 (5 bases). This CDR3 comprises 15 residues. CDR1 and CDR2 (germline): MNHEY, SMNVEV (reference sequence). Deletions cut 6 bases from V and 2 bases from J, with 14 bases between. DNA for the CDR3: TGTGCCAGCAGGCTGTGGGGGGAGGGCAATCAGCCCCAGCATTTT. Protein: CASRLWGEGNQPQHF.

The chain couples TRBV7-2 to TRBJ2-3, with D possibly being TRBD1 (5 bases). This CDR3 region has 16 residues. Germline CDR1 and CDR2: SGHTA and FQGNSA. Trimming shortened V by 1 base and J by 5 bases, and 16 bases separated the two germline ends. The CDR3 loop reads CASSLVRGTRGDTQYF. The CDR3 DNA reads as TGTGCCAGCAGCTTAGTTAGGGGTACCCGAGGAGATACGCAGTATTTT. The complete variable domain, with remaining parts taken from reference TRBV7-2 and TRBJ2-3, reads GAGVSQSPSNKVTEKGKDVELRCDPISGHTALYWYRQSLGQGLEFLIYFQGNSAPDKSGLPSDRFSAERTGGSVSTLTIQRTQQEDSAVYLCASSLVRGTRGDTQYFGPGTRLTVL.

J is TRBJ2-7 and V is TRBV5-1; no reliable D call. The CDR3 has 12 residues. CDR1 is SGHRS and CDR2 is YFSETQ in the germline V gene. Trimming shortened V by 5 bases and J by 2 bases, and 8 bases separated the two germline ends. In DNA form, the CDR3 reads TGCGCCAGCAGTTACGGAACCTACGAGCAGTACTTC. Encoded protein: CASSYGTYEQYF.

The V gene is TRBV19, the J gene TRBJ2-3; tentatively, D is TRBD2 (5 bases). The CDR3 extends over 15 amino acids. The ends were cut back, 6 bases at V and 0 bases at J, with 13 bases in the middle. CDR1 is LNHDA, CDR2 SQIVND, per germline (reference sequence). The CDR3: CASSPQAGSTDTQYF. The CDR3 coding sequence is TGTGCCAGTAGCCCCCAGGCGGGTAGCACAGATACGCAGTATTTT.

The chain uses TRBV27 and TRBJ2-3, with a possible D match to TRBD1 (5 bases). The germline V gene has CDR1 MNHEY and CDR2 SMNVEV (reference sequence). The CDR3 totals 16 residues. The V gene lost 1 base and the J gene lost 6 bases, with 17 bases spanning the gap. The chain's CDR3 is CASSLLWGLGRDTQYF. The DNA for the CDR3 is TGTGCCAGCAGTTTATTATGGGGCCTAGGTAGGGATACGCAGTATTTT.

The J gene is TRBJ2-3, the V gene TRBV6-4; 8 bases align to TRBD1. The ends lost 2 bases at V and 1 base at J; junction bases unmatched: 2. Germline V gene sequence: CDR1 MRHNA, CDR2 SNTAGT. This CDR3 is built from 15 residues. The CDR3 protein is CASSDGTGGTDTQYF. In DNA, the CDR3 is TGTGCCAGCAGTGACGGGACAGGCGGCACAGATACGCAGTATTTT.

The V and J genes are TRBV12-3 or TRBV12-4 and TRBJ1-2; TRBD1 aligns across 12 bases. The CDR3 length is 11 residues. Trimming at V came to 8 bases and at J to 10 bases, leaving 2 bases not matched to a gene. The CDR3 DNA sequence: TGTGCCAGCTCGGGACAGGGGGCCTACACCTTC. This codes for CASSGQGAYTF.

The V call is TRBV6-2 or TRBV6-3, the J call TRBJ2-1; 11 bases match TRBD1. Trimming removed 2 bases from V and 7 bases from J; junction bases left unmatched: 4. The V gene's germline CDR1 is MNHEY and CDR2 SVGEGT. The CDR3 loop spans 15 amino acids. DNA for the CDR3: TGTGCCAGCAGTTACAGGCGGGACAGGGGGAATGAGCAGTTCTTC. Encoded protein: CASSYRRDRGNEQFF.

A remark on this clone: Other nucleotide sequences from this sample produce the same CDR3. The genes are TRBV6-2 or TRBV6-3 and TRBJ1-5; weak D call: TRBD1 (5 bases). The CDR3 runs 13 residues. CDR1 is MNHEY and CDR2 is SVGEGT in the germline V gene. V lost 2 bases to trimming and J lost 4 bases, with 6 bases between them. CDR3 in DNA: TGTGCCAGCAGTTACGGGGGGAATCAGCCCCAGCATTTT. Translation gives CASSYGGNQPQHF.

This clone was detected a few times. This chain uses TRBV14 with TRBJ2-1, with D unresolved. With 5 bases removed from V and 4 bases from J, the gap between germline ends came to 15 bases. This CDR3 is built from 15 residues. Germline CDR1 reads SGHDN; CDR2 reads FVKESK. Here the CDR3 reads CASSTLMLGYNEQFF. CDR3 in DNA: TGTGCCAGCAGCACCCTGATGTTAGGGTACAATGAGCAGTTCTTC. Full variable domain (remainder filled in from reference TRBV14 and TRBJ2-1): EAGVTQFPSHSVIEKGQTVTLRCDPISGHDNLYWYRRVMGKEIKFLLHFVKESKQDESGMPNNRFLAERTGGTYSTLKVQPAELEDSGVYFCASSTLMLGYNEQFFGPGTRLTVL.

The CDR3 coding sequence is TGTGCCAGCAGTTTTAAGGAGACCCAGTACTTC. Its protein product is CASSFKETQYF. The chain couples TRBV12-3 or TRBV12-4 to TRBJ2-5; D call uncertain. The CDR3 runs 11 residues. Trimming took 3 bases from V and 5 from J, leaving 4 bases between them.